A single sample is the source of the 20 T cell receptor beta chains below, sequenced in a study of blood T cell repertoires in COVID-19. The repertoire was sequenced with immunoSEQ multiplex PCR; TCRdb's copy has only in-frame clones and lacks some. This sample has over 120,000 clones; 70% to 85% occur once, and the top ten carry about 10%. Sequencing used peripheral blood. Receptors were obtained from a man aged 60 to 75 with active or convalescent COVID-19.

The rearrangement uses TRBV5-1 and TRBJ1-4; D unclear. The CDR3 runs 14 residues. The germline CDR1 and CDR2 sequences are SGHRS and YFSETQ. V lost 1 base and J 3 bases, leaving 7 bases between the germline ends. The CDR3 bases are TGCGCCAGCAGCTTGCGGGGAGCTAATGAAAAACTGTTTTTT. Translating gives CASSLRGANEKLFF.

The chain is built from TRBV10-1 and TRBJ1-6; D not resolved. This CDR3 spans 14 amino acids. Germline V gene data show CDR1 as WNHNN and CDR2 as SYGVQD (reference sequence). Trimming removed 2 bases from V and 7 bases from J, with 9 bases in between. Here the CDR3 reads CASSESQENSPLHF. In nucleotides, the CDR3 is TGCGCCAGCAGTGAGAGTCAGGAAAATTCACCCCTCCACTTT.

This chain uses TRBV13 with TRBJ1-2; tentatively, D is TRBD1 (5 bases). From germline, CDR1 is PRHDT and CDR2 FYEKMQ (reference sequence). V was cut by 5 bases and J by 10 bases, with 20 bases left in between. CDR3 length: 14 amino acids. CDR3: CASSPWTGVSDYTF. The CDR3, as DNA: TGTGCCAGCAGCCCCTGGACGGGGGTTAGCGACTACACCTTC.

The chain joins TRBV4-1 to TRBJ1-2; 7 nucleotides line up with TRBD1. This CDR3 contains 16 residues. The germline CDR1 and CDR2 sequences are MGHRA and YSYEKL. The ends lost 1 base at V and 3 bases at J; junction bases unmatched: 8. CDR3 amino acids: CASSQAPGQIYYGYTF. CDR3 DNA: TGCGCCAGCAGCCAAGCCCCGGGACAGATCTACTATGGCTACACCTTC.

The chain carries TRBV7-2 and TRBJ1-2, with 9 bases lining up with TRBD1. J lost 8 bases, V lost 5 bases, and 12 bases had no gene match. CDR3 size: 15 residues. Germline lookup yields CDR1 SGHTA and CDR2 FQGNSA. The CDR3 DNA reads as TGTGCCAGCAGCGAACAGGGGGCGCCGGGGAAGGGCTACACCTTC. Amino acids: CASSEQGAPGKGYTF.

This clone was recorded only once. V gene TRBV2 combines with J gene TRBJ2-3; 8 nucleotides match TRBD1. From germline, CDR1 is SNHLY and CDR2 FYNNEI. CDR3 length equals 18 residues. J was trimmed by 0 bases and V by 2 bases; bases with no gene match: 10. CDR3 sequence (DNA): TGTGCCAGCAGTGAACATGGGTACAGGGGGACTAGCACAGATACGCAGTATTTT. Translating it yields CASSEHGYRGTSTDTQYF.

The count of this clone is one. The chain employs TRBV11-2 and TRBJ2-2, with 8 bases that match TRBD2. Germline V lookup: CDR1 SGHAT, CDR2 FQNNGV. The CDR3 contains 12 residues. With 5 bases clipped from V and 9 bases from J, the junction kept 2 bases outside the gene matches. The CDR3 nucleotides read TGTGCCAGCAGCCGGGAGGGCTGGGAGCTGTTTTTT. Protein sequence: CASSREGWELFF.

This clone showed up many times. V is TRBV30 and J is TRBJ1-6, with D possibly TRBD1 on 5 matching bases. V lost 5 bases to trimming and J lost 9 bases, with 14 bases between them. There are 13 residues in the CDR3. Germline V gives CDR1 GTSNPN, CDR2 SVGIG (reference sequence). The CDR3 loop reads CAWVGQGRSPLHF. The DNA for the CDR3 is TGTGCCTGGGTCGGACAAGGACGTTCACCCCTCCACTTT.

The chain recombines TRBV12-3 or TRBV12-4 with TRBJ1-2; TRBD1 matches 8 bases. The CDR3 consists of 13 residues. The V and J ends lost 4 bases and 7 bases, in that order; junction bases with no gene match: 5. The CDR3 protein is CASSSTGTGGYTF. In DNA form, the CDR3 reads TGTGCCAGCAGTTCCACGGGGACAGGTGGCTACACCTTC.

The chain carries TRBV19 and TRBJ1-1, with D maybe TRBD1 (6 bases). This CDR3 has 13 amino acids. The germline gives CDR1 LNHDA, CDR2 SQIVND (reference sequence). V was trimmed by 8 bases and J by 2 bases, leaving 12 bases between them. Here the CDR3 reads CASGSTGNTEAFF. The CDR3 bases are TGTGCCAGTGGGTCGACAGGTAACACTGAAGCTTTCTTT. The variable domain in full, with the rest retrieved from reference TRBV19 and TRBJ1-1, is DGGITQSPKYLFRKEGQNVTLSCEQNLNHDAMYWYRQDPGQGLRLIYYSQIVNDFQKGDIAEGYSVSREKKESFPLTVTSAQKNPTAFYLCASGSTGNTEAFFGQGTRLTVV.

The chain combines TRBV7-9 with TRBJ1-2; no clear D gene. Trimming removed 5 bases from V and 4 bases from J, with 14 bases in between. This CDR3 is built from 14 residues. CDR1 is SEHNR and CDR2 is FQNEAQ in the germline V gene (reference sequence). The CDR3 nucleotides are TGTGCCAGCAGCCTAGACGTGGGCCTCTATGGCTACACCTTC. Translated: CASSLDVGLYGYTF.

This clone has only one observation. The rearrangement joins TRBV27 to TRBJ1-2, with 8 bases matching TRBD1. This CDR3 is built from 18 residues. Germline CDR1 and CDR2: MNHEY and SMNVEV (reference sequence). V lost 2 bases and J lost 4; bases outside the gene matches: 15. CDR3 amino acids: CASSLRPSQGAVLYGYTF. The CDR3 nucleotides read TGTGCCAGCAGTTTACGTCCGTCTCAGGGGGCGGTCCTCTATGGCTACACCTTC.

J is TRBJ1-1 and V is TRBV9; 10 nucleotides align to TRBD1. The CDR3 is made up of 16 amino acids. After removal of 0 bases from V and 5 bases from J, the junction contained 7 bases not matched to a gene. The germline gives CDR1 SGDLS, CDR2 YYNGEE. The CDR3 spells CASSVGDRGVRTEAFF. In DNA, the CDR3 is TGTGCCAGCAGCGTAGGGGACAGGGGTGTTCGGACTGAAGCTTTCTTT.

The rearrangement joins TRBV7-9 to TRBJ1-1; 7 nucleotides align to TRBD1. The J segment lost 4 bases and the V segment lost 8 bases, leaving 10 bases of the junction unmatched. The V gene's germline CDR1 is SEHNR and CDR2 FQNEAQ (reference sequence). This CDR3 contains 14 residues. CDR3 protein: CASGPGGLSTEAFF. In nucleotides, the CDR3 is TGTGCCAGCGGACCAGGGGGTTTGAGCACTGAAGCTTTCTTT.

CDR3 sequence: CARSGGAEAFF. The CDR3 bases are TGCGCCAGATCGGGAGGGGCTGAAGCTTTCTTT. This sequence joins TRBV5-1 and TRBJ1-1; the D gene is possibly TRBD1 (5 bases). This CDR3 has 11 residues. V lost 8 bases to trimming and J lost 6 bases, with 11 bases between them. The V gene's germline CDR1 is SGHRS and CDR2 YFSETQ.

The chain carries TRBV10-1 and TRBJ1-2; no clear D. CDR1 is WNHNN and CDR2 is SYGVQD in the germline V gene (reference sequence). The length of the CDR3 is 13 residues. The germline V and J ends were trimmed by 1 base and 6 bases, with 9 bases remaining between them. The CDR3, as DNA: TGCGCCAGCAGTGAGTTTGCGGAAAATGGCTACACCTTC. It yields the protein CASSEFAENGYTF.

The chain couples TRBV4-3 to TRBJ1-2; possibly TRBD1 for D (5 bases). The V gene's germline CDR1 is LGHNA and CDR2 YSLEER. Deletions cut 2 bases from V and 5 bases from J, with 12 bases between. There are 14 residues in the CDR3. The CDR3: CASSQFMGGYGYTF. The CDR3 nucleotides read TGCGCCAGCAGCCAATTTATGGGGGGGTATGGCTACACCTTC.

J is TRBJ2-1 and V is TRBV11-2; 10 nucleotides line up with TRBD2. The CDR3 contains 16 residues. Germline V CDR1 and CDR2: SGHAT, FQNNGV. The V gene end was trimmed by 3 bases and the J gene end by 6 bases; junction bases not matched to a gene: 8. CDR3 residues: CASSLTGTSAANEQFF. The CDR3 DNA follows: TGTGCCAGCAGCTTGACCGGGACTAGCGCCGCCAATGAGCAGTTCTTC.

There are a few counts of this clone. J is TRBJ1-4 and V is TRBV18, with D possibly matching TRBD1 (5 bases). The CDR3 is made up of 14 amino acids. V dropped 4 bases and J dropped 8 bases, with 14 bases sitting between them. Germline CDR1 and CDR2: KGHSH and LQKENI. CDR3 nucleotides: TGTGCCAGCTCACAGTCAGCGGGGGGAGAAAAACTGTTTTTT. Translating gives CASSQSAGGEKLFF.

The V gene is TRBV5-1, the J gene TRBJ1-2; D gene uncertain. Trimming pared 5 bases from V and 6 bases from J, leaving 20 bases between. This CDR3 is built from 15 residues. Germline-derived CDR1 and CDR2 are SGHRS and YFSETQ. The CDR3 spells CASRPYTEYNDGYTF. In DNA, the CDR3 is TGCGCCAGCAGACCATACACAGAGTACAACGATGGCTACACCTTC.